This T cell receptor (beta chain) was sequenced during a study of memory CD4+ T cells and cytomegalovirus serostatus. Single viable CD3+CD4+CD8-CD45RO+ cells were sorted as the memory CD4+ T cells. With 5 bases removed from V and 5 bases from J, the gap between germline ends came to 17 bases. Germline CDR1 is MDHEN and CDR2 is SYDVKM. CDR3 length: 15 amino acids. Overall study results and limits: About 40% of the roughly 160 known CMV-associated TCRbeta sequences appeared in CD4+ memory.

The repertoire was sequenced with immunoSEQ multiplex PCR; TCRdb's copy has only in-frame clones and lacks some. The sample yields around 50,000 clones, 75% to 85% seen once. As regards this clone: Its antigen remains unknown.

Source material: memory CD4+ T cells from blood. This chain uses TRBV28 with TRBJ2-3; D gene uncertain. The origin of this receptor is an adult in good health and CMV-seronegative. Here the CDR3 DNA reads TGTGCCAGCAGTCCAATGGAAGGGATTCGAGATACGCAGTATTTT. Residues: CASSPMEGIRDTQYF.